Presented here are 2 T cell receptor beta chains from one specimen sequenced in a study of cytomegalovirus exposure and HLA in healthy donors. The PCR ran on 60 Vbeta and 13 Jbeta primers. Data came from immunoSEQ multiplex PCR; TCRdb stores just in-frame clones and leaves some out. Here the sample spans roughly 190,000 clones, over 60% being singletons. Sample: PBMCs. Receptors were obtained from a middle-aged woman in good health and CMV-seronegative.

The V and J genes are TRBV5-6 and TRBJ1-4, with TRBD1 as a possible D gene (6 bases). The V gene lost 4 bases and the J gene lost 5 bases, with 18 bases spanning the gap. This CDR3 contains 16 residues. Germline lookup yields CDR1 SGHDT and CDR2 YYEEEE. CDR3 amino acids: CASSRGARGTNEKLFF. The CDR3 DNA reads TGTGCCAGCAGCCGGGGGGCCAGGGGAACGAATGAAAAACTGTTTTTT.

This clone has just one count. The chain links TRBV6-1 to TRBJ2-3; the D is unclear. CDR1 is MNHNS and CDR2 is SASEGT in the germline V gene. With 2 bases removed from V and 6 bases from J, the gap between germline ends came to 9 bases. This CDR3 is built from 13 residues. The CDR3, as DNA: TGTGCCAGCAGTGAATCTTACTTGGATACGCAGTATTTT. It specifies CASSESYLDTQYF.